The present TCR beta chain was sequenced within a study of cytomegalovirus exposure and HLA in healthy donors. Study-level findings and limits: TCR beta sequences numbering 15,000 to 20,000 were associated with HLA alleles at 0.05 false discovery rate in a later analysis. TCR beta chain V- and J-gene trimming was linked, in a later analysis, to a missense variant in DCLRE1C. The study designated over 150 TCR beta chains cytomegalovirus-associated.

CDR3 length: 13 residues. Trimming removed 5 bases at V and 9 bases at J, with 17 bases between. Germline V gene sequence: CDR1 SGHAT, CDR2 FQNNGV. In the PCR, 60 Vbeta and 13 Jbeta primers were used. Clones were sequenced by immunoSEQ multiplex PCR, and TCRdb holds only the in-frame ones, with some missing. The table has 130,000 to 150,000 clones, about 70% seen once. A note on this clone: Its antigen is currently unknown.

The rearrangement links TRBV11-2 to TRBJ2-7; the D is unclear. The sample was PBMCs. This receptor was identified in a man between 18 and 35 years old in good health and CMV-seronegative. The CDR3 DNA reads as TGTGCCAGCAGCATCCCAGGTAGTTCCCGGCAGTACTTC. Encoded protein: CASSIPGSSRQYF.